This T cell receptor beta chain was observed in a study of OX40 agonist ivuxolimab in advanced cancers. Here immunoSEQ multiplex PCR was the method, and the copy in TCRdb shows in-frame clones only, minus some. The data show roughly 66,000 clones, roughly 84% seen once. Patients had blood sampled at baseline and again on cycle 4 day 1 and cycle 7 day 1. The CDR3 runs 14 residues. The germline gives CDR1 SGHVS, CDR2 FNYEAQ. The V and J ends lost 6 bases and 3 bases, in that order; junction bases with no gene match: 3. The chain recombines TRBV7-6 with TRBJ2-2; TRBD2 aligns across 8 bases. This TCR came from an adult with an advanced solid tumor such as melanoma, head and neck, liver or kidney cancer. The specimen was CD4+ or CD8+ T cells sorted from blood, collected in a trial of the OX40 agonist ivuxolimab. The CDR3 DNA sequence: TGTGCCAGCAGGCGGGGGGCCGACACCGGGGAGCTGTTTTTT. It encodes CASRRGADTGELFF. Full variable domain (outside the CDR3, taken from reference TRBV7-6 and TRBJ2-2): GAGVSQSPRYKVTKRGQDVALRCDPISGHVSLYWYRQALGQGPEFLTYFNYEAQQDKSGLPNDRFSAERPEGSISTLTIQRTEQRDSAMYRCASRRGADTGELFFGEGSRLTVL.